The present entry profiles one T cell receptor (beta chain) with its context. This sample was taken from a study of OX40 agonist ivuxolimab in advanced cancers. About the research overall: Patients' therapy was ivuxolimab, an antibody that acts as an agonist of OX40 (CD134). Patients in dose escalation had liver, melanoma, kidney or head and neck cancers. Six ivuxolimab dose levels, 0.01 to 10 mg/kg, were given intravenously every 2 weeks.

The data were produced by immunoSEQ multiplex PCR, yet TCRdb's version contains in-frame clones alone and is incomplete. The sample lists just over 90,000 clones; under 95% were seen once. The CDR3 runs to 13 residues. Trimming shortened V by 5 bases and J by 3 bases, and 9 bases separated the two germline ends. CDR1 SEHNR and CDR2 FQNEAQ come from the germline V gene (reference sequence). The material sequenced was CD4+ or CD8+ T cells sorted from blood, taken in a trial of the OX40 agonist ivuxolimab. This chain connects TRBV7-9 to TRBJ2-3; no firm D call. This clonotype was obtained from an adult with an advanced solid tumor such as melanoma, head and neck, liver or kidney cancer. CDR3 loop: CASSLVITDTQYF. The CDR3 nucleotides read TGTGCCAGCAGCCTCGTCATAACAGATACGCAGTATTTT.